Sequencing of this TCR beta chain was carried out in a study of shared clonotypes between healthy human individuals. Germline CDR1 reads MNHEY; CDR2 reads SVGAGI. V shed 2 bases and J shed 4 bases, with 17 bases lying between them. The CDR3 totals 16 residues. Only in-frame clones appear in the TCRdb table, and some are missing; sequencing was by immunoSEQ multiplex PCR. The sample holds about 480,000 clones; 70% to 80% are singletons and the top ten take 10% to 15%. The rearrangement uses TRBV6-5 and TRBJ1-2, with no clear D. The material sequenced was PBMCs. The TCR originated in a woman in her 40s in good health. Some clones in this sample may be carry-over from other donors' samples. The CDR3 sequence is CASSYDGSLGVYGYTF. CDR3 bases: TGTGCCAGCAGTTACGACGGTTCCCTCGGGGTCTATGGCTACACCTTC.